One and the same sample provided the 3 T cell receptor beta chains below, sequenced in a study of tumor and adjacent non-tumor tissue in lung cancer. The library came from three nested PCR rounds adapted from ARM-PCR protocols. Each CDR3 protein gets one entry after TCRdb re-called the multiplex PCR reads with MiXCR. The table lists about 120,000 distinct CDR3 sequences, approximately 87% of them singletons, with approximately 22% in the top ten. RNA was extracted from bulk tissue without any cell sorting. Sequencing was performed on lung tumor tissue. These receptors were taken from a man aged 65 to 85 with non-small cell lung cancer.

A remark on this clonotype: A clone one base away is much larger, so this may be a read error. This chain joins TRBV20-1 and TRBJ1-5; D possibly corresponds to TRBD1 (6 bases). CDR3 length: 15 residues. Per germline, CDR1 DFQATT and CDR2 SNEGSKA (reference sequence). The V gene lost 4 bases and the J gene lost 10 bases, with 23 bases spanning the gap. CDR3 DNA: TGCAGTGCTATAGCCACAGGGACGGGCCTTGGTCCCCAGCATTTT. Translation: CSAIATGTGLGPQHF.

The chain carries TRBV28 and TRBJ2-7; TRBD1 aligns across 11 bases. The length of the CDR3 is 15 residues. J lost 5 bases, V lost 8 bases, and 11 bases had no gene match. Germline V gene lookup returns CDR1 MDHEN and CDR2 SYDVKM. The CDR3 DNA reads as TGTGCCAGCGGCGTTCTGGGACAGGGGGTCCACGAGCAGTACTTC. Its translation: CASGVLGQGVHEQYF.

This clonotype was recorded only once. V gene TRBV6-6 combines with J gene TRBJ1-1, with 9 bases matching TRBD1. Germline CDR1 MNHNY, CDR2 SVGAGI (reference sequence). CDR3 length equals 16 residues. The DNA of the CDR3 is TGTATCAGCAGTTACTCACCGGGACAGGGAGATACTGAAGCTTTCTTT. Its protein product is CISSYSPGQGDTEAFF.